The clone carrying this T cell receptor beta chain was picked up a small number of times. Its antigen is unidentified. This record belongs to a study of CD8 T cells in ankylosing spondylitis. The study, taken as a whole, reports: Some motif variants were previously reported in reactive arthritis synovial fluid and blood. Several highly homologous variants made up a TCR beta motif, and this motif appeared characteristic of ankylosing spondylitis blood.

TCRdb re-derived calls from the 5' RACE reads in MiXCR, one entry per CDR3 protein. The repertoire has some 800,000 distinct CDR3 sequences, roughly 10% of them found once; the top ten carry about 0.5%. Between the trimmed V and J ends, which lost 4 bases and 2 bases, there was a span of 13 bases. Germline assignment: CDR1 SGHNT and CDR2 YYREEE (reference sequence). This CDR3 has 14 amino acids. V gene TRBV5-4 combines with J gene TRBJ2-7; possibly TRBD2 for D (7 bases). The source material was blood, either unsorted or a sorted T cell fraction (not recorded which). This clonotype was sampled from a male donor with ankylosing spondylitis. In DNA, the CDR3 is TGTGCCAGCAGCGTGGGGGGGGCCACCTACGAGCAGTACTTC. Residues: CASSVGGATYEQYF.